A single sample is the source of the 27 T cell receptor beta chains below, sequenced in a study of tumor-infiltrating lymphocytes in primary liver carcinoma. Starting from 500 ng of total RNA, TCR beta cDNA was produced with a primer in the constant region. Investigators got TCR beta libraries out of three nested multiplex PCR rounds, done with slightly modified ARM-PCR. PCR rounds one and two used TRBV1-TRBV30 forward primers with a C-beta reverse primer for 10 cycles each. TCRdb re-called the multiplex PCR reads with MiXCR, one entry per CDR3 protein. The top ten hold approximately 7% of the sample, which has 190,000 or so distinct CDR3 sequences, roughly two thirds seen once. The source of the blood RNA was unsorted whole blood, and germline DNA was extracted as well. Sequenced material: peripheral blood. The receptors shown here come from a woman aged 60 to 75 with primary liver carcinoma and hepatitis B virus infection.

The rearrangement links TRBV11-1 to TRBJ2-1, with no clear D. The CDR3 extends over 14 amino acids. The V end was cut by 1 base, the J end by 9 bases, with 13 bases between. CDR1 and CDR2 (germline): SGHAT, FQDESV (reference sequence). In DNA, the CDR3 is TGTGCCAGCAGCTTAGAGCGTTGGATAGGTGAGCAGTTCTTC. Its protein is CASSLERWIGEQFF.

Turning to this clonotype: The junction differs from germline at one of its ends, possibly a read error. The V call is TRBV13, the J call TRBJ2-2; D is ambiguous. The CDR3 runs to 14 residues. The germline gives CDR1 PRHDT, CDR2 FYEKMQ (reference sequence). CDR3 sequence (DNA): TGTGTCAGCACGGAACGAGTTGGGACCGGGGAGCTGTTTTTT. It encodes CVSTERVGTGELFF. The full variable domain, with the rest looked up from reference TRBV13 and TRBJ2-2, is AAGVIQSPRHLIKEKRETATLKCYPIPRHDTVYWYQQGPGQDPQFLISFYEKMQSDKGSIPDRFSAQQFSDYHSELNMSSLELGDSALYFCVSTERVGTGELFFGEGSRLTVL.

The J gene is TRBJ2-4, the V gene TRBV21-1; the table's TRBD2 call for D was not verified on the DNA. TRBV21-1 is described as a pseudogene. The CDR3 runs 15 residues. This chain's CDR3 is CASSKEREAKNIQYF. CDR3 nucleotide sequence: TGTGCCAGCAGCAAAGAGAGGGAGGCCAAAAACATTCAGTACTTC.

On this clonotype itself: This sequence may be a read error, since a much larger clone differs from it by one base. The chain is built from TRBV12-3 or TRBV12-4 and TRBJ2-5; unclear D gene. The CDR3 covers 14 residues. The CDR3 DNA reads as TGTGCCAGCAGTCACCGACCGAAACAAGAGTCCCAGTACTTC. It is translated as CASSHRPKQESQYF.

Notes on this clonotype: This may arise from a read error, as a much more abundant clone is one base away. This chain uses TRBV6-5 with TRBJ2-1; D possibly corresponds to TRBD2 (6 bases). The CDR3 is made up of 15 amino acids. The germline V gene encodes CDR1 MNHEY and CDR2 SVGAGI. The V end was cut by 7 bases, the J end by 1 base, with 14 bases between. CDR3 amino acids: CASTSPGLSYNEQFF. The CDR3 DNA is TGTGCCAGCACTTCTCCGGGACTTTCCTACAATGAGCAGTTCTTC.

Turning to this clonotype: The junction and the germline gene differ at one end; a read error may be behind it. The rearrangement joins TRBV6-1 to TRBJ1-5; D remains unclear. CDR1 and CDR2 from the germline V gene are MNHNS and SASEGT. CDR3 size: 13 residues. CDR3 amino acids: CARNAGRGQSQHF. The CDR3 DNA reads TGTGCCAGAAATGCAGGTCGGGGTCAGTCCCAGCATTTC.

This clonotype appeared a single time. A clone one base away is much larger, so this may be a read error. The chain has TRBV4-1 and TRBJ1-2, with D maybe TRBD1 (5 bases). The germline gives CDR1 MGHRA, CDR2 YSYEKL. The CDR3 totals 14 residues. This chain's CDR3 is CASSQPRRGYDYTF. Written as DNA, the CDR3 is TGCGCCAGCAGCCAGCCTCGCCGGGGCTATGACTACACCTTC.

Concerning this clonotype itself: This sequence may be a read error, since a much larger clone differs from it by one base. The V and J genes are TRBV4-1 and TRBJ1-5, with no clear D. V was trimmed by 4 bases and J by 3 bases, leaving 19 bases between them. Looked up from germline, CDR1 is MGHRA and CDR2 is YSYEKL. This CDR3 is 17 amino acids long. The CDR3 sequence is CASSPQHYRGFNQPQHF. The DNA for the CDR3 is TGCGCCAGCAGCCCTCAACACTATCGGGGTTTCAATCAGCCCCAGCATTTT.

This chain connects TRBV7-8 to TRBJ2-5, with 8 nucleotides matching TRBD1. J was trimmed by 5 bases and V by 6 bases; bases with no gene match: 11. Germline V gives CDR1 SGHVS, CDR2 FQNEAQ. The CDR3 has 15 amino acids. The CDR3 bases are TGTGCCAGCAGTTTTCGACAGGGGCTGTCGGAGACCCAGTACTTC. Protein product: CASSFRQGLSETQYF.

In the case of this clonotype: Just one base apart from a much larger clone, this may be a read error. V usage is TRBV10-2 and J usage is TRBJ2-7; no clear D. The ends were cut back, 2 bases at V and 4 bases at J, with 12 bases in the middle. Germline V gene sequence: CDR1 WSHSY, CDR2 SAAADI. The CDR3 runs to 14 residues. The CDR3, as DNA: TGCGCCAGCAGTGAGGGGATAGCCTGGTACGAGCAGTACTTC. This encodes CASSEGIAWYEQYF.

This clonotype was found a few times. This chain connects TRBV5-8 to TRBJ1-5; D gene ambiguous. Germline assignment: CDR1 SGHTS and CDR2 YDEGEE. This CDR3 spans 15 amino acids. Trimming pared 4 bases from V and 2 bases from J, leaving 13 bases between. Here the CDR3 DNA reads TGTGCCAGCAGCGCGGTGGGGTGGGGCAATCAGCCCCAGCATTTT. Translated, it gives CASSAVGWGNQPQHF.

Judged by abundance, this clonotype is medium-sized. One end of the junction does not line up with germline, which may come from a read error. J is TRBJ2-1 and V is TRBV11-2; TRBD1 agrees at 7 bases. Germline CDR1 is SGHAT and CDR2 is FQNNGV. The CDR3 is made up of 12 amino acids. For the CDR3, the DNA is TGTGCCAGCAGCTTAGTTCTCACAGGGGAAACCTTC. Amino acid sequence: CASSLVLTGETF.

This clonotype was seen only once. A much bigger clone sits one base away, suggesting this may be a read error. This rearrangement joins TRBV6-2 or TRBV6-3 to TRBJ1-5; 8 nucleotides match TRBD1. V shed 6 bases, J shed 7 bases, and the junction held 14 bases outside the gene matches. Germline V gene data show CDR1 as MNHEY and CDR2 as SVGEGT. This CDR3 region has 16 residues. The CDR3 nucleotides are TGTGCCAGCAGGCGACTCAGGGGGCTCTTTAAACAGCCCCAGCATTTT. Residues: CASRRLRGLFKQPQHF.

The chain carries TRBV11-1 and TRBJ2-5; D perhaps matches TRBD2 (6 bases). The CDR3 runs 13 residues. Trimming took 6 bases from V and 8 from J, leaving 16 bases between them. Germline CDR1 reads SGHAT; CDR2 reads FQDESV (reference sequence). Here the CDR3 DNA reads TGTGCCAGCAGAAGCCGGGACTGCGGCACCCAGTACTTC. Translated: CASRSRDCGTQYF.

The genes are TRBV11-2 and TRBJ2-1; D unclear. The germline V and J ends were trimmed by 1 base and 7 bases, with 11 bases remaining between them. The CDR3 sequence is 14 residues long. Germline V CDR1 and CDR2: SGHAT, FQNNGV. CDR3 nucleotides: TGTGCCAGCAGCTTAGGCCCGGCCGCTAATGAGCAGTTCTTC. Its protein is CASSLGPAANEQFF.

J is TRBJ1-1 and V is TRBV5-4, with D maybe TRBD1 (6 bases). The CDR3 loop spans 15 amino acids. Between the trimmed V and J ends, which lost 0 bases and 4 bases, there was a span of 13 bases. Germline V lookup: CDR1 SGHNT, CDR2 YYREEE (reference sequence). The CDR3 loop is CASSLDGGRATEAFF. For the CDR3, the DNA is TGTGCCAGCAGCTTGGACGGGGGGCGGGCCACTGAAGCTTTCTTT.

The chain carries TRBV12-3 or TRBV12-4 and TRBJ1-5; D ambiguous. CDR3 length: 14 amino acids. Trimming removed 6 bases from V and 6 bases from J, with 15 bases in between. CDR3 protein: CASSRYKEGQPQHF. The CDR3 bases are TGTGCCAGCAGCCGTTACAAGGAGGGTCAGCCCCAGCATTTT.

About this clonotype: The CDR3 does not close with the conserved phenylalanine or tryptophan, likely indicating a read error. This chain's CDR3 is CASSQQRRAYEQYY. CDR3 DNA: TGTGCCAGCAGCCAGCAGAGGAGGGCCTACGAGCAGTACTAC. The chain carries TRBV11-2 and TRBJ2-7; the D gene is possibly TRBD2 (6 bases). The CDR3 covers 14 residues. The germline V gene has CDR1 SGHAT and CDR2 FQNNGV. With 5 bases removed from V and 2 bases from J, the gap between germline ends came to 13 bases.

Details on this clonotype: This may arise from a read error, as a much more abundant clone is one base away. The chain combines TRBV12-3 or TRBV12-4 with TRBJ2-4; D is unclear. The CDR3 is 14 residues long. Trimming removed 3 bases at V and 3 bases at J, with 9 bases between. The CDR3 here is CASSFATIKNIQYF. The CDR3 DNA reads as TGTGCCAGCAGTTTTGCGACCATCAAAAACATTCAGTACTTC.

Regarding this clonotype: A much larger clone lies a single base off, so this may be a read error. V usage is TRBV14 and J usage is TRBJ2-1, with unresolved D. Germline CDR1 is SGHDN and CDR2 is FVKESK. The ends were cut back, 8 bases at V and 0 bases at J, with 14 bases in the middle. This CDR3 spans 15 amino acids. Here the CDR3 DNA reads TGTGCCAGCTCGACCGAGCAGCCCTCCTACAATGAGCAGTTCTTC. Its protein product is CASSTEQPSYNEQFF. Complete variable domain (other parts from reference TRBV14 and TRBJ2-1): EAGVTQFPSHSVIEKGQTVTLRCDPISGHDNLYWYRRVMGKEIKFLLHFVKESKQDESGMPNNRFLAERTGGTYSTLKVQPAELEDSGVYFCASSTEQPSYNEQFFGPGTRLTVL.

This clonotype was observed at least ten times. The chain recombines TRBV14 with TRBJ1-1; TRBD1 agrees at 7 bases. The J segment lost 1 base and the V segment lost 3 bases, leaving 11 bases of the junction unmatched. Germline V CDR1 and CDR2: SGHDN, FVKESK. This CDR3 spans 17 amino acids. The CDR3 nucleotides read TGTGCCAGCAGCCAGGGACCTTCCGGGACAGCGAACACTGAAGCTTTCTTT. Residues: CASSQGPSGTANTEAFF.

V is TRBV11-2 and J is TRBJ2-5; no clear D gene. This CDR3 has 14 residues. Germline V lookup: CDR1 SGHAT, CDR2 FQNNGV. Trimming cost V 1 base and J 4 bases, with 10 bases left between them. The chain's CDR3 is CASSLAGKGETQYF. The DNA of the CDR3 is TGTGCCAGCAGCTTAGCAGGCAAGGGAGAGACCCAGTACTTC.

The rearrangement uses TRBV10-3 and TRBJ2-2; TRBD2 matches 7 bases. Germline CDR1 is ENHRY and CDR2 is SYGVKD. There are 15 residues in the CDR3. J lost 3 bases, V lost 7 bases, and 8 bases had no gene match. The CDR3, as DNA: TGTGCCATCAACACCGGGAGGTCAGACACCGGGGAGCTGTTTTTT. Its translation: CAINTGRSDTGELFF.

For this clonotype: This may be a read error: a much more frequent sequence differs by one nucleotide. The V call is TRBV6-5, the J call TRBJ1-1; D unclear. This CDR3 has 13 amino acids. CDR1 is MNHEY and CDR2 is SVGAGI in the germline V gene. Trimming cost V 5 bases and J 3 bases, with 10 bases left between them. The CDR3 region has the DNA TGTGCCAGCAGTCAACTGGGATACACTGAAGCTTTCTTT. Its translation is CASSQLGYTEAFF.

Worth noting for this clonotype: A much larger clonotype is one base distant, so this may be a read error. V is TRBV5-4 and J is TRBJ2-3; 7 bases match TRBD2. V gave up 5 bases and J gave up 4 bases; unmatched junction bases: 4. Germline V gene sequence: CDR1 SGHNT, CDR2 YYREEE (reference sequence). The CDR3 covers 13 residues. CDR3 DNA sequence: TGTGCCAGCAGGTCGGGGGGATCAGATACGCAGTATTTT. Translating it yields CASRSGGSDTQYF.

The chain joins TRBV11-1 to TRBJ2-6, with D perhaps TRBD1 or TRBD2 (7 bases each). This CDR3 region has 17 residues. V gave up 5 bases and J gave up 0 bases, with 14 bases separating them. The germline V gene has CDR1 SGHAT and CDR2 FQDESV (reference sequence). The CDR3 nucleotides read TGTGCCAGCAGCGGGAGGGACAGCTACTCTGGGGCCAACGTCCTGACTTTC. Its protein is CASSGRDSYSGANVLTF.

Turning to this clonotype: A read error may explain this, as a much larger clone is one base away. This chain uses TRBV5-1 with TRBJ1-1, with a possible D match to TRBD1 (6 bases). There are 12 residues in the CDR3. Germline CDR1 is SGHRS and CDR2 is YFSETQ. In DNA form, the CDR3 reads TGCGTCAGCGGGGACACGAACACTGAAGCTTTCTTT. Protein sequence: CVSGDTNTEAFF.